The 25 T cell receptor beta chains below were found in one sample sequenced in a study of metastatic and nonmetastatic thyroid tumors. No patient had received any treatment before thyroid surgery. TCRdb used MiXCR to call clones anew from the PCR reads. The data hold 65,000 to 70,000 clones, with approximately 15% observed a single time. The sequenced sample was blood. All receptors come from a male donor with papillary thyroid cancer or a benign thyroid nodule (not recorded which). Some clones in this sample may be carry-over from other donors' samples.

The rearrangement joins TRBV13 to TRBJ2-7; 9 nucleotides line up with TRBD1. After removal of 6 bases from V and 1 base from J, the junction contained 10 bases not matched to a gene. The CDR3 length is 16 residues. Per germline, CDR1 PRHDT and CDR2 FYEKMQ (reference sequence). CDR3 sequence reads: CASSGQGFGVSYEQYF. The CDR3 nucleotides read TGTGCCAGCAGTGGACAGGGGTTCGGAGTATCCTACGAGCAGTACTTC. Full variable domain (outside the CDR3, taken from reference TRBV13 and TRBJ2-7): AAGVIQSPRHLIKEKRETATLKCYPIPRHDTVYWYQQGPGQDPQFLISFYEKMQSDKGSIPDRFSAQQFSDYHSELNMSSLELGDSALYFCASSGQGFGVSYEQYFGPGTRLTVT.

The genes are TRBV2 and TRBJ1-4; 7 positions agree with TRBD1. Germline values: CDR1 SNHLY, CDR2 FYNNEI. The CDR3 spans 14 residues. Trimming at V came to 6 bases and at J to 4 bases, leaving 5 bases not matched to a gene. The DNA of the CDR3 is TGTGCCAGCAGACGGGACAGAATTAATGAAAAACTGTTTTTT. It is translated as CASRRDRINEKLFF.

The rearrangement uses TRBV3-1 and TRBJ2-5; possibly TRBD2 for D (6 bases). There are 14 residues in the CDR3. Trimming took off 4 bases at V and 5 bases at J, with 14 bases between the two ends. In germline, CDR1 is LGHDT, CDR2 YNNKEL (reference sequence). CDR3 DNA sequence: TGTGCCAGCAGCCCGACGGGAGCTCCGGAGACCCAGTACTTC. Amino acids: CASSPTGAPETQYF.

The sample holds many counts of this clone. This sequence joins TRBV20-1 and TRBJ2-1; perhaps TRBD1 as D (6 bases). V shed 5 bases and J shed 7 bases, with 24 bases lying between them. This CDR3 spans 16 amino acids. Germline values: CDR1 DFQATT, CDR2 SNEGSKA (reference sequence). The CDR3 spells CSASNREDLLQNEQFF. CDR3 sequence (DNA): TGCAGTGCTTCAAACAGGGAAGATCTACTACAAAATGAGCAGTTCTTC.

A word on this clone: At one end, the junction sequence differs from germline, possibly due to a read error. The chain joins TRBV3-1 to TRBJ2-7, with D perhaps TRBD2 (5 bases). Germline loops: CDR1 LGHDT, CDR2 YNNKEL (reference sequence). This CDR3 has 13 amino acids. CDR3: CASSEEEGAEQYF. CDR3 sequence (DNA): TGTGCCAGCAGCGAAGAAGAGGGAGCCGAGCAGTACTTC.

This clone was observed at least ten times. The CDR3, as DNA: TGTGCCAGCTCCGGAGGTGGTCTTAGCAATCAGCCCCAGCATTTT. Translating it yields CASSGGGLSNQPQHF. V usage is TRBV7-8 and J usage is TRBJ1-5; no firm D call. Germline lookup yields CDR1 SGHVS and CDR2 FQNEAQ. This CDR3 spans 15 amino acids. V was clipped by 8 bases and J by 0 bases, with 14 bases between them.

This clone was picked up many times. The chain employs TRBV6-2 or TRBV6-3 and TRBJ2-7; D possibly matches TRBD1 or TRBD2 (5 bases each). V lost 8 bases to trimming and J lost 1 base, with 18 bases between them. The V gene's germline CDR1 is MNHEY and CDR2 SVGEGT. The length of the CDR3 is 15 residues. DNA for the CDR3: TGTGCCAGCTTCTCTGGGGACCAAGGTTCCTACGAGCAGTACTTC. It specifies CASFSGDQGSYEQYF.

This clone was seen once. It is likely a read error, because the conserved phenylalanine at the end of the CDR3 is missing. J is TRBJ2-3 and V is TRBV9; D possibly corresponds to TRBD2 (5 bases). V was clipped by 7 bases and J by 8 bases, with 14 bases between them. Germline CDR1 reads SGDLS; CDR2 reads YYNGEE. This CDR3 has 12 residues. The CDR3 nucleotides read TGTGCCAGCGGAGAGGGAGAGGGTACGCAGTATCTT. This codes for CASGEGEGTQYL.

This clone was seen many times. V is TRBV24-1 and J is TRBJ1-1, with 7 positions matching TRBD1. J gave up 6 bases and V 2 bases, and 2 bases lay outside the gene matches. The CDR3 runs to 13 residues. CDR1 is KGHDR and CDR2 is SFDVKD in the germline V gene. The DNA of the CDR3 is TGTGCCACCAGTGATTACGACAGGGCTGAAGCTTTCTTT. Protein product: CATSDYDRAEAFF.

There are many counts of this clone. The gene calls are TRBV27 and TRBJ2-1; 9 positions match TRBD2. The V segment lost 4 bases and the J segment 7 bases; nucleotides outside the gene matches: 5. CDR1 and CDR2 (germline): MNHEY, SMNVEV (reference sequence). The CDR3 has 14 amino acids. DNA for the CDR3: TGTGCCAGCAGTTGGTCTAGCGGGAATAATGAGCAGTTCTTC. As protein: CASSWSSGNNEQFF.

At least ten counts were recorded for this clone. Here the CDR3 DNA reads TGTGCGGGGGGACAGGGGGCGCGCAATGAGCAGTTCTTC. Translated: CAGGQGARNEQFF. The genes are TRBV7-2 and TRBJ2-1; 12 nucleotides agree with TRBD1. The CDR3 has 13 amino acids. Germline V gene data show CDR1 as SGHTA and CDR2 as FQGNSA.

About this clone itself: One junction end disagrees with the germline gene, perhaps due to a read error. DNA for the CDR3: TGTGCCAACAGCCCGGATCAGCGTGGAATCAATGAGCAGTTCTTC. Translation gives CANSPDQRGINEQFF. This chain uses TRBV11-2 with TRBJ2-1, with unresolved D. The germline V gene encodes CDR1 SGHAT and CDR2 FQNNGV. This CDR3 spans 15 amino acids.

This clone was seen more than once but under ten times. The CDR3 reads CASSPGGGRTDTQYF. CDR3 nucleotides: TGTGCCAGTAGCCCCGGCGGGGGTCGCACAGATACGCAGTATTTT. This chain connects TRBV19 to TRBJ2-3, with TRBD2 matching over 7 bases. In germline, CDR1 is LNHDA, CDR2 SQIVND (reference sequence). V lost 6 bases to trimming and J lost 1 base; unmatched junction nucleotides: 7. The length of the CDR3 is 15 residues.

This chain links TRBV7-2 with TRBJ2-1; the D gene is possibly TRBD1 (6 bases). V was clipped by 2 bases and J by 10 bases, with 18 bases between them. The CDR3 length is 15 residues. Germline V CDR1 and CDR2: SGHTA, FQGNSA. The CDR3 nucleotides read TGTGCCAGCAGCTTATCGGGACAACCCCGAAACGAGCAGTTCTTC. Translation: CASSLSGQPRNEQFF.

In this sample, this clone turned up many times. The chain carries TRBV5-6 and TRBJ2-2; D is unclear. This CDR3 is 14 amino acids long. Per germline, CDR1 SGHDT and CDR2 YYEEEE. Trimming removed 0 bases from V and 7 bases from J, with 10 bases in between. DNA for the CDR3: TGTGCCAGCAGCTTGGCCGCCCCCCTCGGGGAGCTGTTTTTT. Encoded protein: CASSLAAPLGELFF.

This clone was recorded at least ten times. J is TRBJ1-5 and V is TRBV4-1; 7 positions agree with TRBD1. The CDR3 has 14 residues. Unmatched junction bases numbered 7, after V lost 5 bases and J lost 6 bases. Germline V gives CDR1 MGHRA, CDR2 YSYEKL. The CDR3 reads CASSSTGRVQPQHF. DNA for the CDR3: TGCGCCAGCAGCTCGACAGGGCGCGTTCAGCCCCAGCATTTT.

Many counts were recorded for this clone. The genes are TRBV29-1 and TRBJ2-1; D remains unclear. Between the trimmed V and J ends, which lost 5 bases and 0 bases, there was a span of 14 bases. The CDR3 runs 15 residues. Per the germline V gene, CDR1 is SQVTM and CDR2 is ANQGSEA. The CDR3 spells CSVPGPFSSYNEQFF. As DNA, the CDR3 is TGCAGCGTTCCAGGACCCTTTAGCTCCTACAATGAGCAGTTCTTC.

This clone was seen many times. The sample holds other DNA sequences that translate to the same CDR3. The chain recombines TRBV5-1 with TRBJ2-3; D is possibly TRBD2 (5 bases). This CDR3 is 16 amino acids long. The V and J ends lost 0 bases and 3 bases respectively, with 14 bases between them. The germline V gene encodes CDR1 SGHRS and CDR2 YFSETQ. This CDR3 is CASSLGLGELTDTQYF. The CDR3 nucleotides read TGCGCCAGCAGCTTGGGCCTCGGGGAGTTGACAGATACGCAGTATTTT.

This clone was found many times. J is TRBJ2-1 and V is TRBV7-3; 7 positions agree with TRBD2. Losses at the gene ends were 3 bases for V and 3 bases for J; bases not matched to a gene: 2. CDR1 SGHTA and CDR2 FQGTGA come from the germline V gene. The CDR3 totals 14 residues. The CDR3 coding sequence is TGTGCCAGCAGCTTGGGGGGGAACTACAATGAGCAGTTCTTC. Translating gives CASSLGGNYNEQFF.

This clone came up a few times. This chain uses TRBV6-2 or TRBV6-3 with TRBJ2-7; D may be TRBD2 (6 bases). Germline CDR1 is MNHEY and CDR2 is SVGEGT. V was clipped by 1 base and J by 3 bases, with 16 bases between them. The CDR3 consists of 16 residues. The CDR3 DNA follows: TGTGCCAGCAGTTACTTAGGACTATCGGGAGACTACGAGCAGTACTTC. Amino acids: CASSYLGLSGDYEQYF.

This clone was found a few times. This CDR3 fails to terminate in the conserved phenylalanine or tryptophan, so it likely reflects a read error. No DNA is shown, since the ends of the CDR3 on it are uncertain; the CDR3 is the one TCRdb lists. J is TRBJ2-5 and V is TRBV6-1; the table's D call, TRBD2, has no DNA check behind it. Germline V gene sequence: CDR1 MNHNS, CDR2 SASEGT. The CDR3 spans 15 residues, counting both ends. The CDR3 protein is CASRTGGPAGGTKYL.

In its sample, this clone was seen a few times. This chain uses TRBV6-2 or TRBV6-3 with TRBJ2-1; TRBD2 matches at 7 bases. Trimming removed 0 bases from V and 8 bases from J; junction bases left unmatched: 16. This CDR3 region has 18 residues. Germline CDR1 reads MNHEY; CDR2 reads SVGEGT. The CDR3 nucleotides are TGTGCCAGCAGTTACTCCCGCGAGCGGTTGGGAGGGTGGGATGAGCAGTTCTTC. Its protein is CASSYSRERLGGWDEQFF.

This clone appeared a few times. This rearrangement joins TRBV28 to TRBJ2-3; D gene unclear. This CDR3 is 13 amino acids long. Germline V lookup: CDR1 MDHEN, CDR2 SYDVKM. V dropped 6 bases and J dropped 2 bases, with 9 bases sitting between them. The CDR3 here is CASSRSNTDTQYF. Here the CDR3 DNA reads TGTGCCAGCAGCCGGTCAAACACAGATACGCAGTATTTT.

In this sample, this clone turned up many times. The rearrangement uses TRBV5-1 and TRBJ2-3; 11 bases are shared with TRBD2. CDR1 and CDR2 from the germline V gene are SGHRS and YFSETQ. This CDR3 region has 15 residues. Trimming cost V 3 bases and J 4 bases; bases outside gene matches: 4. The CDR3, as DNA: TGCGCCAGCAGCTGGGGGGGACTAGCGGCAGATACGCAGTATTTT. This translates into CASSWGGLAADTQYF.

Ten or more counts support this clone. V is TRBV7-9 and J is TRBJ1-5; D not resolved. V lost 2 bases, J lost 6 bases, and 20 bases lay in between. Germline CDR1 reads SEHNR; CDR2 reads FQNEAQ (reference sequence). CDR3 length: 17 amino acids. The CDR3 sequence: CASSLTVGRFASQPQHF. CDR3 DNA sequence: TGTGCCAGCAGCTTAACGGTAGGGAGGTTCGCCAGTCAGCCCCAGCATTTT.